These 20 T cell receptor beta chains share one sample of origin, sequenced in a study of molecular identifiers for immune sequencing clone quantification. TCRdb independently ran MiXCR on the PCR reads; one entry per CDR3 protein. The sample yields hundreds of thousands of distinct CDR3 sequences, over 25% seen once. The sequenced sample consisted of naive CD8+ T cells from blood, with Jurkat cell RNA spiked in. The subset was: FACS-sorted CD8+CD4-CCR7+CD45RA+ naive T cells. The receptors derive from a human donor in good health. Some libraries in this study had Jurkat cell RNA spiked in.

The chain links TRBV5-1 to TRBJ2-1; TRBD1 aligns across 11 bases. The CDR3 runs 16 residues. From germline, CDR1 is SGHRS and CDR2 YFSETQ. V was pared by 2 bases and J by 8 bases, with 9 bases of the junction left unmatched. The CDR3 region has the DNA TGCGCCAGCAGCTTACGGACAGGGGGCATCGGTGATGAGCAGTTCTTC. This encodes CASSLRTGGIGDEQFF.

With respect to this clonotype: A read error may produce the germline difference seen at one junction end. The chain is built from TRBV5-4 and TRBJ2-7, with D unresolved. The CDR3 runs 11 residues. Looked up from germline, CDR1 is SGHNT and CDR2 is YYREEE (reference sequence). CDR3 loop: CASGLKGEQYF. CDR3 DNA: TGTGCCAGCGGCTTAAAGGGCGAGCAGTACTTC. The full variable domain, in which reference TRBV5-4 and TRBJ2-7 provide the parts outside the CDR3, is ETGVTQSPTHLIKTRGQQVTLRCSSQSGHNTVSWYQQALGQGPQFIFQYYREEENGRGNFPPRFSGLQFPNYSSELNVNALELDDSALYLCASGLKGEQYFGPGTRLTVT.

This clonotype was counted a few times. The gene calls are TRBV6-1 and TRBJ1-5, with no clear D. CDR1 is MNHNS, CDR2 SASEGT, per germline. V was clipped by 2 bases and J by 6 bases, with 17 bases between them. The CDR3 loop spans 16 amino acids. CDR3 DNA sequence: TGTGCCAGCAGTGAACCCCCCCAGTCGATCGGTCAGCCCCAGCATTTT. Translating gives CASSEPPQSIGQPQHF.

As concerns this clonotype: Since a much larger clone is just one base distant, this may be a read error. The rearrangement links TRBV5-6 to TRBJ2-5; D is ambiguous. The CDR3 length is 12 residues. From germline, CDR1 is SGHDT and CDR2 YYEEEE. The CDR3 region is CASNGVEETQCF. In DNA form, the CDR3 reads TGTGCCAGCAATGGGGTGGAAGAGACCCAGTGCTTC.

This chain connects TRBV11-2 to TRBJ2-1, with a possible D match to TRBD2 (6 bases). CDR3 length equals 12 residues. Germline V gene lookup returns CDR1 SGHAT and CDR2 FQNNGV. V shed 10 bases and J shed 2 bases, with 9 bases lying between them. CDR3 sequence: CAIAGTYNEQFF. CDR3 DNA sequence: TGTGCCATTGCGGGGACCTACAATGAGCAGTTCTTC.

This clonotype appeared many times. V is TRBV3-1 and J is TRBJ1-1; 10 bases are shared with TRBD1. Per the germline V gene, CDR1 is LGHDT and CDR2 is YNNKEL (reference sequence). Unmatched junction bases numbered 1, after V lost 0 bases and J lost 9 bases. This CDR3 is built from 13 residues. The CDR3 coding sequence is TGTGCCAGCAGCCAAGAGGACAGGGGGAAAGCTTTCTTT. Translated: CASSQEDRGKAFF.

This clonotype was observed many times. The CDR3 DNA sequence: TGTGCCAGCAGTGACCCTAAGGACAGGCTTAATCAGCCCCAGCATTTT. Amino acids: CASSDPKDRLNQPQHF. The chain is built from TRBV6-4 and TRBJ1-5; TRBD1 matches 7 bases. The germline CDR1 and CDR2 sequences are MRHNA and SNTAGT. Trimming removed 2 bases from V and 4 bases from J; junction bases left unmatched: 8. The CDR3 length is 16 residues.

Note on this clonotype: One base away lies a much larger clone, so this may be a sequencing read error. The chain recombines TRBV25-1 with TRBJ2-5; no clear D gene. The CDR3 loop spans 15 amino acids. Per germline, CDR1 MGHDK and CDR2 SYGVNS. The CDR3 sequence: CASGEGYLYQETQYF. In DNA form, the CDR3 reads TGTGCCAGCGGTGAAGGGTACCTCTACCAAGAGACCCAGTACTTC.

For this clonotype: This may come from a read error, since a much larger clone is one base off. V usage is TRBV12-3 or TRBV12-4 and J usage is TRBJ2-1, with D unclear. The V end lost 4 bases, the J end lost 12 bases, and 16 bases lay between the germline ends. This CDR3 has 13 amino acids. CDR3 sequence: CASSSSQEFGQFF. DNA of the CDR3: TGTGCCAGCAGTTCATCTCAGGAGTTCGGGCAGTTCTTC.

This clonotype was seen more than once but under ten times. The chain uses TRBV4-1 and TRBJ2-1; 9 positions agree with TRBD2. CDR1 and CDR2 (germline): MGHRA, YSYEKL. This CDR3 is 14 amino acids long. Losses at the gene ends were 4 bases for V and 7 bases for J; bases not matched to a gene: 5. This CDR3 reads CASSLGLASNEQFF. CDR3 coding DNA: TGCGCCAGCAGCCTCGGACTAGCGTCTAATGAGCAGTTCTTC.

This clonotype was detected only a few times. This chain links TRBV20-1 with TRBJ2-5; tentative D call: TRBD2 (5 bases). V dropped 2 bases and J dropped 2 bases, with 9 bases sitting between them. This CDR3 has 13 residues. Per germline, CDR1 DFQATT and CDR2 SNEGSKA (reference sequence). The CDR3 sequence is CSARPDYQETQYF. DNA for the CDR3: TGCAGTGCTAGACCCGACTATCAAGAGACCCAGTACTTC.

The rearrangement links TRBV28 to TRBJ2-1; weak D call: TRBD2 (5 bases). Trimming removed 3 bases at V and 3 bases at J, with 18 bases between. The CDR3 is made up of 17 amino acids. Germline CDR1 reads MDHEN; CDR2 reads SYDVKM. CDR3 nucleotides: TGTGCCAGCAGTTTGCGGACCCGGAGGCAGGACTACAATGAGCAGTTCTTC. Translating gives CASSLRTRRQDYNEQFF.

This clonotype occurred a few times. The chain uses TRBV6-1 and TRBJ2-7, with TRBD2 matching 7 bases. The CDR3 length is 14 residues. Germline V gives CDR1 MNHNS, CDR2 SASEGT. J was trimmed by 2 bases and V by 6 bases; bases with no gene match: 7. The CDR3 region is CASRQAGMTYEQYF. The CDR3 DNA sequence: TGTGCCAGCAGACAAGCGGGAATGACCTACGAGCAGTACTTC.

This clonotype was counted between two and nine times. This rearrangement joins TRBV5-6 to TRBJ2-3, with 8 positions matching TRBD1. The junction had 4 bases not matched to a gene; V was cut back by 4 bases and J by 3 bases. CDR3 length: 14 residues. The V gene's germline CDR1 is SGHDT and CDR2 YYEEEE. CDR3 in DNA: TGTGCCAGCAGCCCCTGGGACAGGACAGATACGCAGTATTTT. Translation: CASSPWDRTDTQYF.

At least ten counts were recorded for this clonotype. This sequence joins TRBV5-1 and TRBJ1-1; the D is unclear. Germline-derived CDR1 and CDR2 are SGHRS and YFSETQ. This CDR3 region has 14 residues. The V and J ends lost 0 bases and 1 base respectively, with 7 bases between them. CDR3 DNA: TGCGCCAGCAGCTTGGCGGCAGAGAACACTGAAGCTTTCTTT. Translating gives CASSLAAENTEAFF.

The gene calls are TRBV15 and TRBJ2-5; D is possibly TRBD2 (5 bases). This CDR3 is 15 amino acids long. Germline assignment: CDR1 LNHNV and CDR2 YYDKDF (reference sequence). Between the trimmed V and J ends, which lost 0 bases and 3 bases, there was a span of 11 bases. The CDR3 here is CATSREGRDEETQYF. CDR3 in DNA: TGTGCCACCAGCAGAGAAGGACGGGATGAAGAGACCCAGTACTTC.

The chain uses TRBV14 and TRBJ1-5; no reliable D call. The CDR3 spans 16 residues. The germline gives CDR1 SGHDN, CDR2 FVKESK. Trimming cost V 0 bases and J 5 bases, with 14 bases left between them. Here the CDR3 DNA reads TGTGCCAGCAGCCAAGATCTCATGGGTTCCTATCAGCCCCAGCATTTT. It encodes CASSQDLMGSYQPQHF. The full variable domain, rest sourced from reference TRBV14 and TRBJ1-5, is EAGVTQFPSHSVIEKGQTVTLRCDPISGHDNLYWYRRVMGKEIKFLLHFVKESKQDESGMPNNRFLAERTGGTYSTLKVQPAELEDSGVYFCASSQDLMGSYQPQHFGDGTRLSIL.

The chain is built from TRBV6-2 or TRBV6-3 and TRBJ2-1; 7 bases match TRBD2. The CDR3 has 15 residues. V lost 0 bases and J lost 10; bases outside the gene matches: 9. Germline V gene sequence: CDR1 MNHEY, CDR2 SVGEGT. The CDR3 protein is CASSYSAPSGREQFF. Here the CDR3 DNA reads TGTGCCAGCAGTTACTCGGCCCCTAGCGGCCGGGAGCAGTTCTTC.

The chain has TRBV3-1 and TRBJ2-2; 10 bases line up with TRBD1. The V segment lost 4 bases and the J segment 6 bases; nucleotides outside the gene matches: 5. There are 15 residues in the CDR3. Germline CDR1 is LGHDT and CDR2 is YNNKEL (reference sequence). As DNA, the CDR3 is TGTGCCAGCAGCCCGGGACAGGGGCTATCCGGGGAGCTGTTTTTT. Protein product: CASSPGQGLSGELFF.

Remarks on this clonotype: A single base separates this from a much larger clone, so it may be a read error. This chain uses TRBV12-3 or TRBV12-4 with TRBJ2-7; D is possibly TRBD1 (6 bases). This CDR3 comprises 15 residues. V was shortened by 5 bases and J by 3 bases, with 17 bases between the two germline ends. In nucleotides, the CDR3 is TGTGCCAGCAGTACCCCCCAGGACAGCTTCTACGAGCAGTACTTC. It is translated as CASSTPQDSFYEQYF.